The 25 T cell receptor beta chains below were found in one sample sequenced in a study of monozygotic twins with inflammatory bowel disease. With the 5' RACE reads reprocessed, TCRdb shows one record per CDR3 protein and no DNA. The listing contains about 210,000 distinct CDR3 sequences. Sequences were obtained from blood. These TCRs come from a human donor with ulcerative colitis or Crohn's disease, or a healthy co-twin of an affected twin (not recorded which).

This rearrangement joins TRBV7-2 to TRBJ1-2. This CDR3 is 15 amino acids long. The germline gives CDR1 SGHTA, CDR2 FQGNSA. The CDR3 reads CASSAGFASGYGYTF.

The chain combines TRBV12-3 or TRBV12-4 with TRBJ2-1; TCRdb's D gene call, TRBD2, goes unchecked for lack of DNA. The CDR3 totals 14 residues. Here the CDR3 reads CASSKGGSGNEQFF.

The chain employs TRBV12-3 or TRBV12-4 and TRBJ2-7; the TRBD1 assignment by TCRdb is unverifiable without DNA. CDR3 length: 15 residues. The CDR3: CASSRNRGHPYEQYF.

CDR3 amino acids: CASSLGLGARTEAFF. V is TRBV5-1 and J is TRBJ1-1; TCRdb reports TRBD1, a call that lacks DNA to check it against. CDR1 and CDR2 from the germline V gene are SGHRS and YFSETQ. This CDR3 contains 15 residues.

V usage is TRBV9 and J usage is TRBJ2-1; no DNA is available, so the TRBD2 call from TCRdb remains unchecked. The germline CDR1 and CDR2 sequences are SGDLS and YYNGEE. This CDR3 has 16 amino acids. The CDR3 sequence: CASSVGGLAGYNEQFF.

V usage is TRBV2 and J usage is TRBJ2-1. Germline-derived CDR1 and CDR2 are SNHLY and FYNNEI. The length of the CDR3 is 12 residues. CDR3 residues: CASSGDFGVEFF.

This chain links TRBV12-3 or TRBV12-4 with TRBJ2-6. This CDR3 has 17 amino acids. CDR3 protein: CASTPTVYNSGANVLTF.

This sequence joins TRBV27 and TRBJ2-7; TCRdb returns TRBD1, unconfirmable since there is no DNA. Germline values: CDR1 MNHEY, CDR2 SMNVEV (reference sequence). This CDR3 region has 16 residues. The CDR3 sequence: CASSSEAGAGGYEQYF.

The chain recombines TRBV27 with TRBJ2-5; TCRdb's D call of TRBD2 is untestable without DNA. Per germline, CDR1 MNHEY and CDR2 SMNVEV (reference sequence). CDR3 length: 15 amino acids. The CDR3 sequence: CASSFGTSVGETQYF.

The V gene is TRBV27, the J gene TRBJ1-1; absent DNA, TCRdb's TRBD1 call cannot be checked. CDR3 length: 14 residues. Germline CDR1 reads MNHEY; CDR2 reads SMNVEV (reference sequence). CDR3 protein: CASAPTPTGTEAFF.

The gene calls are TRBV18 and TRBJ1-1; as DNA is missing, the TRBD1 call by TCRdb cannot be tested. The germline CDR1 and CDR2 sequences are KGHSH and LQKENI. This CDR3 is 15 amino acids long. The CDR3 sequence is CASSLSPQGETEAFF.

V is TRBV9 and J is TRBJ2-5; there is no DNA to check the TCRdb D call of TRBD2. Germline loops: CDR1 SGDLS, CDR2 YYNGEE. The CDR3 contains 19 residues. The CDR3 sequence is CASSEGWTSGGHPQETQYF.

This chain links TRBV6-1 with TRBJ1-6; TCRdb returns TRBD1, unconfirmable since there is no DNA. This CDR3 contains 14 residues. CDR1 is MNHNS and CDR2 is SASEGT in the germline V gene. The CDR3 is CASSQGQNNSPLHF.

This chain's CDR3 is CSATIRIEETQYF. The gene calls are TRBV29-1 and TRBJ2-5. Per the germline V gene, CDR1 is SQVTM and CDR2 is ANQGSEA. This CDR3 region has 13 residues.

The chain employs TRBV9 and TRBJ2-1; TCRdb proposes TRBD1, but this gene call is untestable without DNA. The CDR3 covers 14 residues. CDR1 and CDR2 (germline): SGDLS, YYNGEE. The CDR3 loop is CASSVAGGGSEQFF.

The genes are TRBV5-1 and TRBJ2-5; absent DNA, TCRdb's TRBD1 call cannot be checked. The CDR3 has 14 residues. From germline, CDR1 is SGHRS and CDR2 YFSETQ. The CDR3 reads CASSLVGGAETQYF.

V and J are TRBV2 and TRBJ1-2; TCRdb reports TRBD1, a call that lacks DNA to check it against. There are 14 residues in the CDR3. Germline V gives CDR1 SNHLY, CDR2 FYNNEI. The CDR3 reads CASRGTGANYGYTF.

The chain is built from TRBV15 and TRBJ2-3; TCRdb's D call, TRBD1, is unchecked because there is no DNA. The CDR3 totals 17 residues. Looked up from germline, CDR1 is LNHNV and CDR2 is YYDKDF (reference sequence). The CDR3 region is CATSRDGGPRGADTQYF.

V and J are TRBV20-1 and TRBJ1-5; there is no DNA to check the TCRdb D call of TRBD1. Germline V gives CDR1 DFQATT, CDR2 SNEGSKA (reference sequence). The CDR3 contains 13 residues. CDR3 residues: CSASIGRDQPQHF.

The rearrangement links TRBV20-1 to TRBJ1-2. From germline, CDR1 is DFQATT and CDR2 SNEGSKA (reference sequence). The CDR3 spans 12 residues. The CDR3 region is CSARTVYYGYTF.

The rearrangement links TRBV7-9 to TRBJ2-7. Germline V CDR1 and CDR2: SEHNR, FQNEAQ (reference sequence). This CDR3 region has 12 residues. The CDR3 loop reads CASSELGYEQYF. Using reference TRBV7-9 and TRBJ2-7 for the parts outside the CDR3, the full variable domain is DTGVSQNPRHKITKRGQNVTFRCDPISEHNRLYWYRQTLGQGPEFLTYFQNEAQLEKSRLLSDRFSAERPKGSFSTLEIQRTEQGDSAMYLCASSELGYEQYFGPGTRLTVT.

This chain links TRBV6-5 with TRBJ1-1; TCRdb lists TRBD1, though no DNA is available to test this call. CDR3 length: 15 amino acids. The germline CDR1 and CDR2 sequences are MNHEY and SVGAGI. CDR3 region: CASSYSGQGYTEAFF.

The chain carries TRBV6-1 and TRBJ1-1; TCRdb's D gene call, TRBD1, goes unchecked for lack of DNA. The CDR3 sequence is 14 residues long. CDR1 MNHNS and CDR2 SASEGT come from the germline V gene. The CDR3 spells CASSRPGGGTEAFF.

V gene TRBV12-3 or TRBV12-4 combines with J gene TRBJ2-1; absent DNA, TCRdb's TRBD1 call cannot be checked. The CDR3 has 14 amino acids. The CDR3: CASSLWDRVNEQFF.

The chain uses TRBV7-2 and TRBJ2-7. Germline V gene data show CDR1 as SGHTA and CDR2 as FQGNSA. The CDR3 loop spans 13 amino acids. The CDR3 spells CASSLETGYEQYF.